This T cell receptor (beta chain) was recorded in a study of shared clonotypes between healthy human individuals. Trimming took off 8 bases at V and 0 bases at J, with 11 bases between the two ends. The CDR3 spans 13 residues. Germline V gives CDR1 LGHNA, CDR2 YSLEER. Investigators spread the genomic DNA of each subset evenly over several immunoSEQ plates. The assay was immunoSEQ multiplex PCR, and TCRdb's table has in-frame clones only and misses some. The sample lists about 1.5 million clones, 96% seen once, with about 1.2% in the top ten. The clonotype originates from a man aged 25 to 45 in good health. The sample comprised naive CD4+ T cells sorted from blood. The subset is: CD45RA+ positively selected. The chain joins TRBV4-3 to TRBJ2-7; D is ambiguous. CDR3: CASALSISYEQYF. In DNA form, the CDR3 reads TGCGCCAGCGCACTGAGCATCTCCTACGAGCAGTACTTC.